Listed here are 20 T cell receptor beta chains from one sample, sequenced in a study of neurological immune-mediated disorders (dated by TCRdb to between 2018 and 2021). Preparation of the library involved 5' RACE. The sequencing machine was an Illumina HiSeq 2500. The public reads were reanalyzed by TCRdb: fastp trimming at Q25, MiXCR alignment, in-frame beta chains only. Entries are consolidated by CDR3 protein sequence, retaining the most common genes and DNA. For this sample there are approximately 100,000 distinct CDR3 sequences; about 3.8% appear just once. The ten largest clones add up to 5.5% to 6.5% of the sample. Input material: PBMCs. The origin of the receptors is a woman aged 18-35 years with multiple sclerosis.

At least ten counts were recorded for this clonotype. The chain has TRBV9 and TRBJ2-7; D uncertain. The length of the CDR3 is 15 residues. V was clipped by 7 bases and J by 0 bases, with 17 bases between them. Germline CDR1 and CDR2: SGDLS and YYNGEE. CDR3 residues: CASGPTPNPSYEQYF. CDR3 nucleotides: TGTGCCAGCGGTCCTACACCTAACCCCTCCTACGAGCAGTACTTC.

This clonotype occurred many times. CDR3 coding DNA: TGTGCCAGCAGAGCACCGCCGGGACAGGGCCCAGATACGCAGTATTTT. It encodes CASRAPPGQGPDTQYF. The V and J genes are TRBV7-2 and TRBJ2-3, with TRBD1 matching over 9 bases. This CDR3 spans 16 amino acids. Germline V gene sequence: CDR1 SGHTA, CDR2 FQGNSA. Trimming cost V 6 bases and J 4 bases; bases outside gene matches: 11. Full variable domain (rest looked up from reference TRBV7-2 and TRBJ2-3): GAGVSQSPSNKVTEKGKDVELRCDPISGHTALYWYRQSLGQGLEFLIYFQGNSAPDKSGLPSDRFSAERTGGSVSTLTIQRTQQEDSAVYLCASRAPPGQGPDTQYFGPGTRLTVL.

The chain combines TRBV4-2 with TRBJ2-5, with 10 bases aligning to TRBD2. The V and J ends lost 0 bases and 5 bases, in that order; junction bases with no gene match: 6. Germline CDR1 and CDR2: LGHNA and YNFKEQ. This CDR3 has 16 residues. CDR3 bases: TGTGCCAGCAGCCAAGATAAAGCGGGGGGGCTTGAGACCCAGTACTTC. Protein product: CASSQDKAGGLETQYF.

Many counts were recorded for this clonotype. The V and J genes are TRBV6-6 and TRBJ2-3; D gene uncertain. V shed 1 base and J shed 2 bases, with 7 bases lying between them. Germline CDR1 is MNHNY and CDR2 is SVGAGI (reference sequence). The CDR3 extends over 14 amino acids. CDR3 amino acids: CASSYWRNTDTQYF. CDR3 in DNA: TGTGCCAGCAGTTACTGGCGGAACACAGATACGCAGTATTTT.

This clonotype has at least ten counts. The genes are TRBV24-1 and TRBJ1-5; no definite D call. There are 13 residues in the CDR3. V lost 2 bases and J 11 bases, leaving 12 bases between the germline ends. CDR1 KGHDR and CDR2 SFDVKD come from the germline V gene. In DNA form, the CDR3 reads TGTGCCACCAGTGATTCTATAGTGGGGACCCAGCATTTT. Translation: CATSDSIVGTQHF.

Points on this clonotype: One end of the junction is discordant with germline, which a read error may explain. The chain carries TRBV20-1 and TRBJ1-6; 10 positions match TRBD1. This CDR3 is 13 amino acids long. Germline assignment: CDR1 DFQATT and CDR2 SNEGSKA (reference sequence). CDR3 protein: CSARGTGGSTLNF. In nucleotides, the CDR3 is TGCAGTGCTAGAGGGACAGGGGGTTCAACCCTCAACTTT.

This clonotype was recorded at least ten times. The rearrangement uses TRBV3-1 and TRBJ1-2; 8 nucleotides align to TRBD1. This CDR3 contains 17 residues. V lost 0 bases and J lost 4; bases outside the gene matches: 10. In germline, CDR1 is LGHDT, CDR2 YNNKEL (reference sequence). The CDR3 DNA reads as TGTGCCAGCAGCCAAGAAAGCGCTCAGGGGGCGGGCTATGGCTACACCTTC. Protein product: CASSQESAQGAGYGYTF.

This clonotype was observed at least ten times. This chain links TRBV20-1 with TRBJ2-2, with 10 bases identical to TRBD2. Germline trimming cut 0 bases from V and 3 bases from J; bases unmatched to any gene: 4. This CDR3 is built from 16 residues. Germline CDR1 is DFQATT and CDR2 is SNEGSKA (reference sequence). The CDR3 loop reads CSARDQRGGDTGELFF. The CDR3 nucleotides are TGCAGTGCTAGAGATCAGCGGGGGGGCGACACCGGGGAGCTGTTTTTT.

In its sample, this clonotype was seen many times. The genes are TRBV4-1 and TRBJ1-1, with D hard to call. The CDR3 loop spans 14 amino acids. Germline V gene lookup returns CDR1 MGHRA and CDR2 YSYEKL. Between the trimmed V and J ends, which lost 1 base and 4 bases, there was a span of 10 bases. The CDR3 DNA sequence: TGCGCCAGCAGCCAAGTTCAAGCGAGCACTGAAGCTTTCTTT. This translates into CASSQVQASTEAFF.

The CDR3 DNA is TGTGCCACCAGTTTGGTTGTAGGGTCGGCGTCCTACGAGCAGTACTTC. It translates to CATSLVVGSASYEQYF. The chain is built from TRBV24-1 and TRBJ2-7; D unresolved. Germline CDR1 reads KGHDR; CDR2 reads SFDVKD. The V end lost 6 bases, the J end lost 1 base, and 18 bases lay between the germline ends. The CDR3 consists of 16 residues.

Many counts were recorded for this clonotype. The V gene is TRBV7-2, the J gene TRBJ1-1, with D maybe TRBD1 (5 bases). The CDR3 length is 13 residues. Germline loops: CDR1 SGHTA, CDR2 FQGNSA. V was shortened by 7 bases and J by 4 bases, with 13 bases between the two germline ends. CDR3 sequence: CASTPRGFTEAFF. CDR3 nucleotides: TGTGCCAGCACCCCCCGGGGGTTCACTGAAGCTTTCTTT. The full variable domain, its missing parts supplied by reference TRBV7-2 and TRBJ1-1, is GAGVSQSPSNKVTEKGKDVELRCDPISGHTALYWYRQSLGQGLEFLIYFQGNSAPDKSGLPSDRFSAERTGGSVSTLTIQRTQQEDSAVYLCASTPRGFTEAFFGQGTRLTVV.

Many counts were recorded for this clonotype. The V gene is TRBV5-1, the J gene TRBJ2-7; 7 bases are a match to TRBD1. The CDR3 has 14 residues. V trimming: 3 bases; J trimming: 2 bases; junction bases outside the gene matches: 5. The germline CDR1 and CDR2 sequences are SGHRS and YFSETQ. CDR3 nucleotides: TGCGCCAGCAGCTACGGGACAGATGCCTACGAGCAGTACTTC. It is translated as CASSYGTDAYEQYF.

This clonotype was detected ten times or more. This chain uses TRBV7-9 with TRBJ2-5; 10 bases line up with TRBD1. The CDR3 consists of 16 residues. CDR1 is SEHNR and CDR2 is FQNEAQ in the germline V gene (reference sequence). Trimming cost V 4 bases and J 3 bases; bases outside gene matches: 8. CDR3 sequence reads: CASSSNSGTGEETQYF. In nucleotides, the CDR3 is TGTGCCAGCAGCTCAAACTCCGGGACAGGGGAAGAGACCCAGTACTTC.

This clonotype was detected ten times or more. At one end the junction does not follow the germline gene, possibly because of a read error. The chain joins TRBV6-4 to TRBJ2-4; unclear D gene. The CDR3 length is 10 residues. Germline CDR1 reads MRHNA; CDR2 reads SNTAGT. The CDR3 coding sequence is TGTGCCAGCAGTGACGGGTCTTGGGTCTTC. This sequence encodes CASSDGSWVF.

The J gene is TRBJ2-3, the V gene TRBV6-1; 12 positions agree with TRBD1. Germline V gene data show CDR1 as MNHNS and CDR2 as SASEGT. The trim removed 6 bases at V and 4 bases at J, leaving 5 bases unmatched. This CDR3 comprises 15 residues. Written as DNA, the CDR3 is TGTGCCAGCAGGGGACAGGGGGCCGTTCCAGATACGCAGTATTTT. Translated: CASRGQGAVPDTQYF.

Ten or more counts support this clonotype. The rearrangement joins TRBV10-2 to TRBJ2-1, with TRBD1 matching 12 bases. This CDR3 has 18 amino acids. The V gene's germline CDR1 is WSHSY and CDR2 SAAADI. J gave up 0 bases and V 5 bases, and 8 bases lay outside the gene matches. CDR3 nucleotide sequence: TGCGCCAGCAGTACCGGGACAGGGGGCCGTGGCTCCTACAATGAGCAGTTCTTC. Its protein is CASSTGTGGRGSYNEQFF.

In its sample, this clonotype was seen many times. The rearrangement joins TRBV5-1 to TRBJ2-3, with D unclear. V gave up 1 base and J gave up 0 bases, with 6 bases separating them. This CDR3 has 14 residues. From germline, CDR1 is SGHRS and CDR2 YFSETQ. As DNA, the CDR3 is TGCGCCAGCAGCTTGCAGCGAAGCACAGATACGCAGTATTTT. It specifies CASSLQRSTDTQYF.

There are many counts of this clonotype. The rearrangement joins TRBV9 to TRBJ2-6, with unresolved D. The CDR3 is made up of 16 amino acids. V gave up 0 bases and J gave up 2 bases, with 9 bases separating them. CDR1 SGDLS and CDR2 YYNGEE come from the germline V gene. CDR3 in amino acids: CASSVDPPPGANVLTF. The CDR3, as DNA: TGTGCCAGCAGCGTAGACCCCCCTCCTGGGGCCAACGTCCTGACTTTC.

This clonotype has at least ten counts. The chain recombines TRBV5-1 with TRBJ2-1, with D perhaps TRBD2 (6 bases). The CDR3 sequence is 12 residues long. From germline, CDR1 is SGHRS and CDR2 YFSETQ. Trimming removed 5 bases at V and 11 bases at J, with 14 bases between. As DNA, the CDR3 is TGCGCCAGCAGGCCTTGGGGAGGCCAGCAGTTCTTC. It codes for CASRPWGGQQFF.

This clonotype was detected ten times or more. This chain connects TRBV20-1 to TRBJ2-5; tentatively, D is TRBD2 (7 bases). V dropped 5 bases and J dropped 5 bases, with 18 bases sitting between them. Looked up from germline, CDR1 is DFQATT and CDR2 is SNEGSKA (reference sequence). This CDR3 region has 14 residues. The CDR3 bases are TGCAGTGCTCGGGCACCAGGGAGGGGGGAGACCCAGTACTTC. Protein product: CSARAPGRGETQYF.